These T cell receptor beta chains were read from a single sample in a study of spatial heterogeneity in lung cancer. TCRdb re-called the 5' RACE reads through MiXCR, storing one row per CDR3 protein. The sample consists of 13,000 or so distinct CDR3 sequences, about 5.4% of them appearing once. Material: lung tumor tissue, obtained at surgery. These receptors were collected from a female donor with early-stage non-small cell lung cancer. The CDR3 runs from the conserved cysteine through the conserved F or W.

v_gene | CDR3aa
TRBV18 | CASSPYERGSGNEQFF
TRBV27 | CASSARGQGAHQPQHF
TRBV6-6 | CASSYSSQETQYF
TRBV6-5 | CASSYRPGGNQPQHF
TRBV20-1 | CSALQEVYGYTF
TRBV28 | CASRTGLAYEQYF
TRBV7-9 | CASSQKGETEAFF
TRBV4-3 | CASSQGGKLFF
TRBV5-1 | CASSLDRSSTDTQYF
TRBV27 | CASSRTDYYGYTF
TRBV11-2 | CASSSGPYNEQFF
TRBV6-5 | CASSLLNEQFF
TRBV7-3 | CASSLTGQPTDTQYF
TRBV5-6 | CASSWTSGGSRSGELFF
TRBV4-1 | CASSQDPGYQIYGYTF
TRBV6-5 | CASSRQGGGNQPQHF
TRBV7-9 | CASSRWDSMNEKLFF
TRBV7-9 | CASSSGQNYEQYF
TRBV30 | CAWSVGAGANVLTF
TRBV7-6 | CASSLEGYEQFF